This TCR beta chain is from a study of cytomegalovirus exposure and HLA in healthy donors. General observations from the study: Both high specificity and high sensitivity reportedly marked the classifier's diagnosis of cytomegalovirus status. Subsequent analysis found a tendency for first-cohort TCR clusters to co-occur within the approximately 130 validation repertoires.

Measured with immunoSEQ multiplex PCR; TCRdb has only the in-frame clones, and not every one. The repertoire holds 90,000 to 120,000 clones, with around 85% as singletons. This CDR3 has 14 amino acids. The V end was cut by 7 bases, the J end by 3 bases, with 16 bases between. Germline assignment: CDR1 MNHEY and CDR2 SMNVEV (reference sequence). Comment on this clone: Its target is not known.

This clonotype originated in a young woman in good health and CMV-seronegative. The V call is TRBV27, the J call TRBJ2-7; D is perhaps TRBD2 (7 bases). Specimen: PBMCs. DNA for the CDR3: TGTGCCAGCATGATACGGGGGGACAACTACGAGCAGTACTTC. It specifies CASMIRGDNYEQYF.